This T cell receptor beta chain was observed in a study of cytomegalovirus exposure and HLA in healthy donors. Study-wide results and limits: Upon later analysis, HLA-associated TCR beta chains proved more clonally expanded than other, equally common chains. Most sequenced TCRs were rare (though some public TCRs occurred in many donors). Association of a missense DCLRE1C variant with TCR beta V- and J-gene trimming was reported in a later analysis.

This clone was detected once. Antigen specificity is unknown. The CDR3 loop spans 13 amino acids. Trimming took 0 bases from V and 8 from J, leaving 7 bases between them. Germline V gives CDR1 MNHEY, CDR2 SMNVEV (reference sequence). Primers: 60 Vbeta forward and 13 Jbeta reverse. Libraries were prepared by immunoSEQ multiplex PCR; TCRdb keeps only in-frame clonotypes and omits some of them. The sample holds more than 150,000 clones, about 90% seen once. This chain uses TRBV27 with TRBJ1-4; a possible D gene is TRBD1 (5 bases). The sequence came from a girl under three years old in good health and CMV-seronegative. Material for sequencing was PBMCs. CDR3 nucleotide sequence: TGTGCCAGCAGTTTATCGCGGGGGGAAAAACTGTTTTTT. Residues: CASSLSRGEKLFF. The full variable domain, rest sourced from reference TRBV27 and TRBJ1-4, is EAQVTQNPRYLITVTGKKLTVTCSQNMNHEYMSWYRQDPGLGLRQIYYSMNVEVTDKGDVPEGYKVSRKEKRNFPLILESPSPNQTSLYFCASSLSRGEKLFFGSGTQLSVL.